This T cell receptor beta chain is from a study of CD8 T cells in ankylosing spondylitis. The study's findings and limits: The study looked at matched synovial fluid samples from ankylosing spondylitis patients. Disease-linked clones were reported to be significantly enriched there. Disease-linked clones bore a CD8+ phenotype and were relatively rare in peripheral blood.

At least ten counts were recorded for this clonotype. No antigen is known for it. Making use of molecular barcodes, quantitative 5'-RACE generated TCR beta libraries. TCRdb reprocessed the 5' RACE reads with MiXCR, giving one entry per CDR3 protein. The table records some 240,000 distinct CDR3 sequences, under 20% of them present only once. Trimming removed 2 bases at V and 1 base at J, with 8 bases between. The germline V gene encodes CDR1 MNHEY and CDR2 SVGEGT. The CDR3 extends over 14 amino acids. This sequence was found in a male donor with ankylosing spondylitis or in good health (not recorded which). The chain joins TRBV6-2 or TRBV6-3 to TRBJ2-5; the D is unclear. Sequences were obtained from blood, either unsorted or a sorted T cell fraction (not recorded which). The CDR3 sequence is CASSYDQPQETQYF. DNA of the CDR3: TGTGCCAGCAGTTACGATCAACCCCAAGAGACCCAGTACTTC.